This T cell receptor beta chain was recovered during a study of T cell repertoires in cytomegalovirus infection. TCRdb used MiXCR to reprocess the reads, holding one entry per CDR3 protein. The sample records fewer than 950,000 distinct CDR3 sequences, about 30% being singletons. The table lists this clonotype with a few counts. The antigen remains unidentified. The length of the CDR3 is 12 residues. Per germline, CDR1 LGHNT and CDR2 FRNRAP. The V gene lost 6 bases and the J gene lost 4 bases, with 10 bases spanning the gap. The study's findings and limits: Summed frequency of public TCR beta families distinguished CMV carriers with the relevant HLA. CMV-specific TCR beta clonotypes restricted by HLA-C dominated the ex vivo response.

Sequenced material: cultured CD8+ T cells from PBMCs, taken from culture after CMV antigen stimulation. J is TRBJ2-7 and V is TRBV12-5; D not resolved. This TCR was recovered from a human donor in good health (CMV status not recorded). Some clones in this sample may be carry-over from other donors' samples. CDR3: CASGPLWYEQYF. CDR3 DNA: TGTGCTAGTGGGCCCTTGTGGTACGAGCAGTACTTC.